The rows below give T cell receptor beta chains drawn from one sample of a study of cytomegalovirus exposure and HLA in healthy donors. Generated by immunoSEQ multiplex PCR, the TCRdb table keeps only in-frame clones and is missing some. Seen here are 150,000 to 200,000 clones, about 80% observed once, and the top ten hold about 1.6%. Sequencing used PBMCs. The receptors originated from a man between 35 and 55 years old in good health and CMV-seronegative. The CDR3 runs from the conserved cysteine through the conserved F or W. D genes are given only for firm matches. Size is stated for part of the rows, as once, few or many counts, or as a class when the clone is expanded.

d_call	j_call	v_call	clone_size	cdr3_aa	cdr3_nt
NA	TRBJ2-5	TRBV6-6	NA	CASSYWAGQETQYF	TGTGCCAGCAGTTACTGGGCGGGCCAAGAGACCCAGTACTTC
NA	TRBJ2-7	TRBV7-3	few	CASSLSPAYEQYF	TGTGCCAGCAGCTTAAGCCCAGCCTACGAGCAGTACTTC
TRBD1	TRBJ2-3	TRBV18	NA	CASSPLTGLTDTQYF	TGTGCCAGCTCACCTCTGACAGGGCTCACAGATACGCAGTATTTT
TRBD1	TRBJ1-2	TRBV30	NA	CAWSVEEGAFHGYTF	TGTGCCTGGAGCGTCGAGGAGGGGGCGTTTCATGGCTACACCTTC
TRBD2	TRBJ2-5	TRBV5-1	NA	CASSLTGLAGETQYF	TGCGCCAGCAGCTTGACGGGACTAGCGGGAGAGACCCAGTACTTC
NA	TRBJ2-2	TRBV5-4	NA	CASSLKTTGGAGELFF	TGTGCCAGCAGCCTGAAAACAACAGGGGGGGCCGGGGAGCTGTTTTTT
NA	TRBJ1-2	TRBV7-9	NA	CASSPPGGRGYGYTF	TGTGCCAGCAGCCCCCCGGGAGGGAGGGGGTATGGCTACACCTTC
TRBD2	TRBJ2-5	TRBV2	NA	CASRPKASGLETQYF	TGTGCCAGCAGGCCCAAGGCTAGCGGCCTAGAGACCCAGTACTTC
TRBD1	TRBJ2-2	TRBV6-1	NA	CASQFTGANGELFF	TGTGCCAGCCAATTCACAGGGGCGAACGGGGAGCTGTTTTTT
NA	TRBJ2-7	TRBV2	NA	CASSEAIGSYEQYF	TGTGCCAGCAGTGAAGCGATTGGGAGTTACGAGCAGTACTTC
TRBD2	TRBJ2-4	TRBV19	NA	CASSTSGRPTIAKNIQYF	TGTGCCAGTAGTACTAGCGGGAGGCCAACGATAGCCAAAAACATTCAGTACTTC
TRBD1	TRBJ2-3	TRBV2	NA	CASSGQGFSTDTQYF	TGTGCCAGCAGTGGACAGGGGTTCAGCACAGATACGCAGTATTTT
NA	TRBJ1-5	TRBV15	few	CATSRDYDMDSARSNQPQHF	TGTGCCACCAGCAGAGATTATGACATGGACAGCGCTCGTAGCAATCAGCCCCAGCATTTT
TRBD2	TRBJ2-3	TRBV5-1	NA	CASSLEGLAGGDTQYF	TGCGCCAGCAGCTTGGAGGGACTAGCGGGGGGAGATACGCAGTATTTT
NA	TRBJ1-4	TRBV28	NA	CASSALGASEGEKLFF	TGTGCCAGCAGTGCGCTGGGGGCGTCTGAGGGTGAGAAACTGTTTTTT
TRBD2	TRBJ2-3	TRBV5-1	NA	CASSLQTSPSTDTQYF	TGCGCCAGCAGCCTTCAGACTAGCCCTAGCACAGATACGCAGTATTTT
TRBD1	TRBJ2-7	TRBV10-3	NA	CASRDREYEQYF	TGTGCCTCCAGGGACAGGGAGTACGAGCAGTACTTC
NA	TRBJ1-5	TRBV29-1	NA	CSAAAGYSNQPQHF	TGCAGCGCCGCCGCCGGTTATAGCAATCAGCCCCAGCATTTT
NA	TRBJ2-3	TRBV5-6	NA	CASSYGTHLSTDTQYF	TGTGCCAGCAGCTATGGGACTCACCTTAGCACAGATACGCAGTATTTT
NA	TRBJ2-5	TRBV6-5	NA	CASSYSQGGETQYF	TGTGCCAGCAGTTACTCGCAGGGTGGAGAGACCCAGTACTTC
TRBD2	TRBJ2-5	TRBV25-1	once	CASSEYAGGETQYF	TGTGCCAGCAGTGAATATGCGGGGGGGGAGACCCAGTACTTC
TRBD1	TRBJ1-5	TRBV5-6	NA	CASSLGQGSQPQHF	TGTGCCAGCAGCTTGGGACAGGGGTCTCAGCCCCAGCATTTT
NA	TRBJ2-6	TRBV6-1	few	CASSDPGNVLTF	TGTGCCAGCAGCGACCCAGGGAACGTCCTGACTTTC
TRBD2	TRBJ2-5	TRBV11-2	once	CASSLRSGRDVETQYF	TGTGCCAGCAGCTTAAGGAGCGGGAGGGATGTGGAGACCCAGTACTTC
NA	TRBJ2-2	TRBV7-9	NA	CASSSPAATNTGELFF	TGTGCCAGCAGCTCGCCGGCAGCGACGAACACCGGGGAGCTGTTTTTT
NA	TRBJ1-5	TRBV19	NA	CASSIIEGSNQPQHF	TGTGCCAGTAGTATTATTGAGGGCTCCAATCAGCCCCAGCATTTT